This record concerns one TCR beta chain sequence. As yet, its antigen is unknown. These data are taken from a study of CD8+ T cells in alopecia areata. Study overall: Treated patients received oral tofacitinib, 5 to 10 mg twice daily. The protocol delivered tofacitinib for 6 to 18 months, then withdrew it for 6 months. The study's findings and limits: Within the top 100, expanded CD8+ clones significantly decreased with tofacitinib, as did scalp clonality.

Treatment described: oral pan-JAK inhibitor, 5-10 mg twice daily. It was cDNA, reverse transcribed from extracted RNA, that served as the sequencing template. Sequencing was performed with immunoSEQ multiplex PCR; in TCRdb, only in-frame clones are kept and a portion is missing. This sample has some 95,000 clones, with 44% found just once. With 6 bases clipped from V and 3 bases from J, the junction kept 7 bases outside the gene matches. CDR3 length: 14 amino acids. Germline loops: CDR1 MNHNY, CDR2 SVGAGI (reference sequence). The chain is built from TRBV6-6 and TRBJ2-5; TRBD1 aligns across 7 bases. Sample: CD8+ T cells sorted from blood, taken at week 24, from a patient treated with tofacitinib. The source of this sequence is a human donor with alopecia areata. CDR3 DNA sequence: TGTGCCAGCAGAGACAGGGTGGGGGAAGAGACCCAGTACTTC. It codes for CASRDRVGEETQYF.